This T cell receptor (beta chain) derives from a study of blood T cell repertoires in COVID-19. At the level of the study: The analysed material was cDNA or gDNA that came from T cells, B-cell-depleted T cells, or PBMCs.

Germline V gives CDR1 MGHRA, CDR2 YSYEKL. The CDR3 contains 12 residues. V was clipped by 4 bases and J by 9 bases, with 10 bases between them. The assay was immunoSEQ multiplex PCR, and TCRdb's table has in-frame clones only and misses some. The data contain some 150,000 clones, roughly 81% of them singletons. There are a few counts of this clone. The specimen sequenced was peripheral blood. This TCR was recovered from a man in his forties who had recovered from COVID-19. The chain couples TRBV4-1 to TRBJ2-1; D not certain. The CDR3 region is CASSRVGGEQFF. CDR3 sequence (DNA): TGCGCCAGCAGCCGTGTCGGCGGTGAGCAGTTCTTC.